A selection of T cell receptor beta chains follows, all from one sample in a study of blood T cell repertoires in COVID-19. Data came from immunoSEQ multiplex PCR; TCRdb stores just in-frame clones and leaves some out. This table holds a few hundred thousand clones, over 85% found once. The sample was peripheral blood. These receptors were taken from a woman aged 60-75 years with COVID-19, enrolled during active disease. The CDR3 runs from the conserved cysteine through the conserved F or W.

j_gene | len | v_gene | CDR3aa
TRBJ1-4 | 16 | TRBV19 | CASSINSIATNEKLFF
TRBJ1-2 | 14 | TRBV6-5 | CASSYRDSNYGYTF
TRBJ1-2 | 13 | TRBV28 | CASLMTGAGGYTF
TRBJ1-5 | 13 | TRBV2 | CASSGTGDQPQHF
TRBJ1-2 | 11 | TRBV24-1 | CATGTGYGYTF
TRBJ1-1 | 15 | TRBV6-1 | CASSEARRGSTEAFF
TRBJ1-1 | 13 | TRBV11-2 | CASSLGRNTEAFF
TRBJ2-3 | 16 | TRBV7-8 | CASSLDRGQRTDTQYF
TRBJ2-5 | 11 | TRBV19 | CASSFGETQYF
TRBJ2-1 | 14 | TRBV2 | CASSGLSRNNEQFF
TRBJ1-6 | 15 | TRBV7-9 | CASSRLDRGSSPLHF
TRBJ2-7 | 17 | TRBV28 | CASSSPRDFLFSYEQYF
TRBJ1-1 | 15 | TRBV4-2 | CASSPGGGSGTEAFF